Each of the 5 T cell receptor beta chains below was sequenced from the same sample in a study of T cell responses to AZD1222 COVID-19 vaccine (dated by TCRdb to the early 2020s). The library was produced with the immunoSEQ multiplex PCR assay. Not all clones reach the TCRdb copy of this immuneACCESS table, which keeps in-frame sequences only. Checked studies attribute under half of the gap to unresolved V genes and leave the rest unexplained. The sample table contains 150,000 or so clones; only one count was recorded for roughly 90% of them. Of the sample, less than 3.5% is held by the ten largest clones. The time point label of this sample denotes: baseline before first vaccination. The source material was peripheral blood, sampled on day 0 of AZD1222 vaccination. The receptors shown here come from an adult in good health.

V and J are TRBV14 and TRBJ1-1, with D possibly matching TRBD1 (5 bases). From germline, CDR1 is SGHDN and CDR2 FVKESK. There are 12 residues in the CDR3. The germline V and J ends were trimmed by 6 bases and 10 bases, with 15 bases remaining between them. The CDR3 coding sequence is TGTGCCAGCAGGTTGGGACCGTCGTCAGCTTTCTTT. This translates into CASRLGPSSAFF.

The rearrangement joins TRBV5-4 to TRBJ1-2, with a weak D call TRBD1 (6 bases). Germline CDR1 SGHNT, CDR2 YYREEE (reference sequence). The V end was cut by 7 bases, the J end by 8 bases, with 24 bases between. The CDR3 is 15 amino acids. CDR3 sequence: CASSPQGPLEGGYTF. The CDR3 DNA reads as TGTGCCAGCTCACCCCAGGGGCCTCTGGAGGGGGGCTACACCTTC.

This clone was observed a single time. The chain recombines TRBV29-1 with TRBJ2-7, with TRBD1 matching over 12 bases. From germline, CDR1 is SQVTM and CDR2 ANQGSEA. The CDR3 totals 14 residues. Trimming removed 6 bases from V and 6 bases from J; junction bases left unmatched: 9. The CDR3 nucleotides read TGCAGCGTGCTTACCGGGACAGGGGGCGCCGAGCAGTACTTC. It encodes CSVLTGTGGAEQYF.

The V and J genes are TRBV6-6 and TRBJ2-7; 8 positions agree with TRBD2. J lost 5 bases, V lost 7 bases, and 13 bases had no gene match. Germline lookup yields CDR1 MNHNY and CDR2 SVGAGI (reference sequence). This CDR3 has 15 amino acids. CDR3 loop: CASNAPGLVADEQYF. The CDR3 bases are TGTGCCAGCAACGCCCCGGGACTAGTGGCGGACGAGCAGTACTTC.

The rearrangement links TRBV27 to TRBJ2-2; 7 positions agree with TRBD1. The junction had 6 bases not matched to a gene; V was cut back by 4 bases and J by 4 bases. The CDR3 runs to 15 residues. The germline CDR1 and CDR2 sequences are MNHEY and SMNVEV (reference sequence). CDR3 nucleotides: TGTGCCAGCAGTTCCCGACAGGGCAGCACCGGGGAGCTGTTTTTT. Encoded protein: CASSSRQGSTGELFF.